The 22 T cell receptor beta chains given below trace back to one sample, sequenced in a study of blood T cell repertoires in COVID-19. TCRdb's table, derived via immunoSEQ multiplex PCR, lists solely in-frame clones and lacks some. This sample has almost 200,000 clones, with 70% to 80% found just once. The sequenced sample consisted of peripheral blood. The receptors here all came from a woman between 40 and 50 years old with COVID-19, enrolled during active disease.

The V and J genes are TRBV19 and TRBJ2-3; 14 positions agree with TRBD2. The V gene's germline CDR1 is LNHDA and CDR2 SQIVND (reference sequence). CDR3 size: 15 residues. After removal of 4 bases from V and 5 bases from J, the junction contained 2 bases not matched to a gene. CDR3 nucleotides: TGTGCCAGTAGTAGACTAGCGGGGGGGCAAGATACGCAGTATTTT. This gives the protein CASSRLAGGQDTQYF.

This clone occurred a few times. The chain combines TRBV3-1 (or the pseudogene TRBV3-2) with TRBJ2-2, with D possibly being TRBD1 (6 bases). Trimming took 1 base from V and 4 from J, leaving 19 bases between them. This CDR3 has 18 amino acids. Germline CDR1 is LGHDT and CDR2 is YNNKEL (reference sequence). The DNA for the CDR3 is TGTGCCAGCAGCCAAGGCTTCGGTAGGGGGTACGGCACCGGGGAGCTGTTTTTT. Translation gives CASSQGFGRGYGTGELFF.

The chain is built from TRBV5-4 and TRBJ1-3; D is perhaps TRBD1 (6 bases). Germline lookup yields CDR1 SGHNT and CDR2 YYREEE (reference sequence). V dropped 4 bases and J dropped 0 bases, with 14 bases sitting between them. The CDR3 length is 16 residues. The CDR3 loop reads CASSRDRPSSGNTIYF. CDR3 bases: TGTGCCAGCAGCCGCGACAGGCCGAGCTCTGGAAACACCATATATTTT.

The chain is built from TRBV5-1 and TRBJ2-7, with a possible D match to TRBD1 (5 bases). CDR1 is SGHRS, CDR2 YFSETQ, per germline. Trimming removed 4 bases at V and 6 bases at J, with 17 bases between. The CDR3 is made up of 14 amino acids. The CDR3, as DNA: TGCGCCAGCAGCAGTCAGGGCCCCTACGCCGAGCAGTACTTC. As protein: CASSSQGPYAEQYF.

The rearrangement uses TRBV6-5 and TRBJ2-4; 7 positions match TRBD2. The J segment lost 10 bases and the V segment lost 6 bases, leaving 6 bases of the junction unmatched. This CDR3 spans 12 amino acids. In germline, CDR1 is MNHEY, CDR2 SVGAGI. The CDR3 spells CASSRDGGIQYF. In DNA, the CDR3 is TGTGCCAGCAGCAGGGACGGGGGGATTCAGTACTTC.

In this sample, this clone turned up a few times. V is TRBV29-1 and J is TRBJ1-2; D is unclear. Trimming shortened V by 5 bases and J by 4 bases, and 14 bases separated the two germline ends. The CDR3 has 13 amino acids. Germline CDR1 and CDR2: SQVTM and ANQGSEA. This CDR3 reads CSVREGKSYGYTF. The DNA for the CDR3 is TGCAGCGTTCGGGAGGGCAAGAGCTATGGCTACACCTTC.

The gene calls are TRBV11-2 and TRBJ2-1; TRBD2 agrees at 11 bases. The CDR3 spans 16 residues. Trimming at V came to 6 bases and at J to 5 bases, leaving 9 bases not matched to a gene. Germline V gene sequence: CDR1 SGHAT, CDR2 FQNNGV. Here the CDR3 DNA reads TGTGCCAGCAGGCGGGCGCAACTAGCGGGGGACAATGAGCAGTTCTTC. Amino acids: CASRRAQLAGDNEQFF.

A note on this clone: The sample carries other DNA sequences with the same CDR3. The chain carries TRBV18 and TRBJ2-7; TRBD1 matches at 11 bases. CDR1 and CDR2 from the germline V gene are KGHSH and LQKENI. V lost 3 bases, J lost 5 bases, and 3 bases stayed unmatched. The CDR3 runs 14 residues. The chain's CDR3 is CASSPGQGAHEQYF. The DNA of the CDR3 is TGTGCCAGCTCACCTGGACAGGGGGCTCACGAGCAGTACTTC. Full variable domain (missing parts from reference TRBV18 and TRBJ2-7): NAGVMQNPRHLVRRRGQEARLRCSPMKGHSHVYWYRQLPEEGLKFMVYLQKENIIDESGMPKERFSAEFPKEGPSILRIQQVVRGDSAAYFCASSPGQGAHEQYFGPGTRLTVT.

The chain recombines TRBV10-2 with TRBJ1-1; 8 nucleotides agree with TRBD1. V lost 6 bases and J lost 11; bases outside the gene matches: 8. This CDR3 is 12 amino acids long. The germline V gene has CDR1 WSHSY and CDR2 SAAADI. The CDR3 loop is CASRPGGAGAFF. CDR3 sequence (DNA): TGCGCCAGCAGACCAGGGGGCGCCGGGGCTTTCTTT.

The J gene is TRBJ1-5, the V gene TRBV27, with D maybe TRBD1 (5 bases). Deletions cut 3 bases from V and 7 bases from J, with 13 bases between. Germline V gene sequence: CDR1 MNHEY, CDR2 SMNVEV (reference sequence). The length of the CDR3 is 14 residues. The CDR3 DNA follows: TGTGCCAGCAGTTTCCAGGGTCCTAGACAGCCCCAGCATTTT. It encodes CASSFQGPRQPQHF.

This chain connects TRBV29-1 to TRBJ1-2, with 8 bases lining up with TRBD1. CDR1 and CDR2 from the germline V gene are SQVTM and ANQGSEA. Unmatched junction bases numbered 6, after V lost 4 bases and J lost 8 bases. The CDR3 runs 12 residues. Written as DNA, the CDR3 is TGCAGCGTTGTGGACAGGGTAGGCGGCTACACCTTC. The encoded protein is CSVVDRVGGYTF.

This chain links TRBV3-1 (or the pseudogene TRBV3-2) with TRBJ1-3, with D maybe TRBD1 (6 bases). This CDR3 is 19 amino acids long. The germline V and J ends were trimmed by 1 base and 0 bases, with 19 bases remaining between them. Germline V gene lookup returns CDR1 LGHDT and CDR2 YNNKEL (reference sequence). The CDR3 region has the DNA TGTGCCAGCAGCCAAGTGGACAGCCTGATCGTATTCTCTGGAAACACCATATATTTT. This encodes CASSQVDSLIVFSGNTIYF.

The J gene is TRBJ2-7, the V gene TRBV7-6; the D is unclear. Germline V CDR1 and CDR2: SGHVS, FNYEAQ. CDR3 length: 12 amino acids. V lost 1 base to trimming and J lost 6 bases, with 7 bases between them. CDR3 region: CASSLGSGEQYF. DNA for the CDR3: TGTGCCAGCAGCTTAGGCTCGGGCGAGCAGTACTTC.

This clone was seen only a few times. The CDR3 sequence is CASSVAQRINNEQFF. CDR3 nucleotide sequence: TGTGCCAGCAGCGTAGCCCAGCGGATAAACAATGAGCAGTTCTTC. The V gene is TRBV9, the J gene TRBJ2-1; D perhaps matches TRBD2 (5 bases). The CDR3 spans 15 residues. The germline CDR1 and CDR2 sequences are SGDLS and YYNGEE. The V end lost 0 bases, the J end lost 5 bases, and 12 bases lay between the germline ends.

In this sample, this clone turned up a few times. This chain links TRBV27 with TRBJ1-2; 11 bases align to TRBD1. The CDR3 loop spans 16 amino acids. The germline V gene has CDR1 MNHEY and CDR2 SMNVEV (reference sequence). V dropped 4 bases and J dropped 7; count of bases not matched to a gene: 11. The CDR3 bases are TGTGCCAGCAGTTCCTGGACAGGGGGCGCTTTGGTTGGCTACACCTTC. This gives the protein CASSSWTGGALVGYTF.

The CDR3 DNA sequence: TGCAGTGCTACTACCGCCGAGACCCAGTACTTC. This gives the protein CSATTAETQYF. The genes are TRBV20-1 and TRBJ2-5; D remains unclear. Per germline, CDR1 DFQATT and CDR2 SNEGSKA (reference sequence). Trimming shortened V by 4 bases and J by 5 bases, and 8 bases separated the two germline ends. This CDR3 contains 11 residues.

CDR3 residues: CASSFREAGNTIYF. The CDR3 DNA reads TGCGCCAGCAGCTTTCGGGAGGCTGGAAACACCATATATTTT. The chain combines TRBV5-1 with TRBJ1-3; D gene ambiguous. The CDR3 extends over 14 amino acids. V was trimmed by 2 bases and J by 2 bases, leaving 8 bases between them. From germline, CDR1 is SGHRS and CDR2 YFSETQ.

The chain is built from TRBV20-1 and TRBJ2-1, with no clear D. CDR1 and CDR2 (germline): DFQATT, SNEGSKA (reference sequence). Trimming stripped 3 bases from V and 4 bases from J, with 10 bases between. This CDR3 contains 13 residues. CDR3 sequence (DNA): TGCAGTGCTAGTGATTTCCGGTACAATGAGCAGTTCTTC. The encoded protein is CSASDFRYNEQFF.

The chain joins TRBV7-8 to TRBJ2-1, with TRBD2 identical over 16 bases. The V gene end was trimmed by 5 bases and the J gene end by 16 bases; junction bases not matched to a gene: 5. The CDR3 has 13 residues. The germline gives CDR1 SGHVS, CDR2 FQNEAQ. CDR3: CASSLGLAGGHFF. The DNA for the CDR3 is TGTGCCAGCAGCCTGGGACTAGCGGGAGGGCACTTCTTC. The full variable domain, completed using reference TRBV7-8 and TRBJ2-1, is GAGVSQSPRYKVAKRGQDVALRCDPISGHVSLFWYQQALGQGPEFLTYFQNEAQLDKSGLPSDRFFAERPEGSVSTLKIQRTQQEDSAVYLCASSLGLAGGHFFGPGTRLTVL.

This CDR3 reads CASSLALGANSPLHF. CDR3 nucleotides: TGCGCCAGCAGCTTGGCCCTAGGGGCCAATTCACCCCTCCACTTT. J is TRBJ1-6 and V is TRBV5-1; a possible D gene is TRBD1 (5 bases). Germline CDR1 is SGHRS and CDR2 is YFSETQ. This CDR3 region has 15 residues. Trimming took off 0 bases at V and 7 bases at J, with 11 bases between the two ends.

The chain carries TRBV5-1 and TRBJ1-1; TRBD1 matches 7 bases. Trimming took 4 bases from V and 2 from J; bases not matched to a gene: 11. CDR1 and CDR2 from the germline V gene are SGHRS and YFSETQ. The CDR3 contains 16 residues. Written as DNA, the CDR3 is TGCGCCAGCAGCGATCGGTCCACAGGGGCAAACACTGAAGCTTTCTTT. As protein: CASSDRSTGANTEAFF.

In its sample, this clone was seen once. This chain connects TRBV5-5 to TRBJ1-2; no clear D. V dropped 1 base and J dropped 6 bases, with 13 bases sitting between them. The CDR3 has 14 amino acids. CDR1 and CDR2 from the germline V gene are SGHKS and YYEKEE (reference sequence). This chain's CDR3 is CASSLNVAADGYTF. CDR3 sequence (DNA): TGTGCCAGCAGCTTGAATGTAGCTGCTGATGGCTACACCTTC.